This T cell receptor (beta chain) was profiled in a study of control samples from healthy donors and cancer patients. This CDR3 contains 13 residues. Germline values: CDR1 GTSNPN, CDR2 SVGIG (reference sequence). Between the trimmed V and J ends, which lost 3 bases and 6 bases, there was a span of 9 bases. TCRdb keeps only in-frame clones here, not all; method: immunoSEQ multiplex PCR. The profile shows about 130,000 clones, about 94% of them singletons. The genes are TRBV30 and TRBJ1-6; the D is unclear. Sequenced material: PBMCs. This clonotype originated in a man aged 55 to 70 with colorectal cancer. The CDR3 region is CAWRRHFNSPLHF. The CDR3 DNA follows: TGTGCCTGGAGGCGACATTTTAATTCACCCCTCCACTTT.